This T cell receptor beta chain was identified in a study of cytomegalovirus exposure and HLA in healthy donors. This CDR3 is 16 amino acids long. Trimming shortened V by 7 bases and J by 1 base, and 17 bases separated the two germline ends. Germline CDR1 reads LNHDA; CDR2 reads SQIVND (reference sequence). 13 Jbeta primers and 60 Vbeta primers were used for the PCR. Assay used: immunoSEQ multiplex PCR; TCRdb lists only in-frame clones, some missing. The sample includes some 110,000 clones, roughly 68% of them seen just once. This clone was counted a few times. The antigen remains undetermined. Study observations and caveats: A later analysis found that most CMV-associated TCR beta chains appeared HLA-restricted.

The sequence came from a woman aged 30 to 39 in good health and CMV-seronegative. Material: PBMCs. J is TRBJ1-5 and V is TRBV19; no definite D call. CDR3 in DNA: TGTGCCAGTAAGCTTAGGACGGGGTTAAGCAATCAGCCCCAGCATTTT. Amino acid sequence: CASKLRTGLSNQPQHF.